This TCR beta chain was obtained from a study of OX40 agonist ivuxolimab in advanced cancers. On the study more broadly: The patients' treatment was ivuxolimab, an agonistic anti-OX40 (CD134) antibody. Patients received intravenous ivuxolimab every 2 weeks at 0.01 to 10 mg/kg.

Concerning this clone itself: The antigen is unknown.

Here immunoSEQ multiplex PCR was the method, and the copy in TCRdb shows in-frame clones only, minus some. The sample contains about 80,000 clones, around nine tenths of which appear only once. Study-wide results and limits: Doses of 0.1 to 3.0 mg/kg were accompanied by clonal expansion of CD4+ and CD8+ blood T cells by week 6.

Germline lookup yields CDR1 SEHNR and CDR2 FQNEAQ (reference sequence). The CDR3 extends over 15 amino acids. Trimming took off 0 bases at V and 2 bases at J, with 11 bases between the two ends. The receptor was isolated from an adult with an advanced solid tumor such as melanoma, head and neck, liver or kidney cancer. The sample here was CD4+ or CD8+ T cells sorted from blood, taken in a trial of the OX40 agonist ivuxolimab. The chain has TRBV7-9 and TRBJ2-7; TRBD2 is a possible D gene (5 bases). The CDR3 protein is CASSLARGGPYEQYF. CDR3 DNA: TGTGCCAGCAGCTTAGCGCGCGGCGGGCCCTACGAGCAGTACTTC.